This record looks at one T cell receptor (beta chain) sequence and its context. This table comes from immunoSEQ multiplex PCR, and its TCRdb copy is limited to in-frame clones, with some not included. The sample lists 65,000 to 80,000 clones, roughly 80% occurring once. Germline V gene sequence: CDR1 MGHRA, CDR2 YSYEKL. The trim removed 0 bases at V and 10 bases at J, leaving 11 bases unmatched. The CDR3 sequence is 16 residues long. This specimen belongs to a study of PD-L1 blockade in urothelial cancer. The sample here was PBMCs, taken around atezolizumab (anti-PD-L1) treatment. The receptor's source is a man aged 65 to 85 with urothelial cancer. The chain recombines TRBV4-1 with TRBJ2-1, with TRBD2 matching over 8 bases. The CDR3 nucleotides are TGCGCCAGCAGCCAAGATGCCCTTCCCTTAGCGGGAGAGCAGTTCTTC. Amino acids: CASSQDALPLAGEQFF.